The next 19 T cell receptor beta chains were all read from a single sample in a study of T-cell reconstitution after alpha-beta-depleted transplantation in children. This sample's TCRbeta library carried unique molecular identifier barcodes. TCRdb reanalysed the PCR reads using MiXCR and keeps one entry per CDR3 protein. The top ten hold 9.5% to 13% of the sample, which has approximately 270,000 distinct CDR3 sequences, about 10% seen once. The source material was PBMCs from the stem cell graft donor, sampled from the stem cell graft. The source of these receptors is a human donor who donated a stem cell graft to a child with SCID.

This clonotype occurred a few times. The chain links TRBV29-1 to TRBJ1-1; D is possibly TRBD1 (5 bases). Germline CDR1 SQVTM, CDR2 ANQGSEA. Trimming took off 4 bases at V and 1 base at J, with 16 bases between the two ends. The CDR3 is 15 amino acids. Written as DNA, the CDR3 is TGCAGCGTTGTTTACGTCGGCGGGGCGAACACTGAAGCTTTCTTT. It yields the protein CSVVYVGGANTEAFF.

This clonotype was picked up many times. The rearrangement joins TRBV6-6 to TRBJ2-2; D remains ambiguous. There are 12 residues in the CDR3. The V end lost 10 bases, the J end lost 7 bases, and 13 bases lay between the germline ends. Germline V gene sequence: CDR1 MNHNY, CDR2 SVGAGI (reference sequence). CDR3 region: CATRRIVGELFF. The CDR3 DNA is TGTGCCACCCGTAGAATTGTCGGGGAGCTGTTTTTT.

J is TRBJ2-2 and V is TRBV12-3 or TRBV12-4, with 7 bases aligning to TRBD1. V was pared by 8 bases and J by 4 bases, with 7 bases of the junction left unmatched. There are 14 residues in the CDR3. The CDR3 loop reads CASRTDRVTGELFF. CDR3 nucleotide sequence: TGTGCCAGCCGCACCGACAGGGTCACCGGGGAGCTGTTTTTT.

This clonotype has more than one count but fewer than ten. The gene calls are TRBV2 and TRBJ1-2, with no clear D. Germline values: CDR1 SNHLY, CDR2 FYNNEI. V was trimmed by 4 bases and J by 1 base, leaving 7 bases between them. The CDR3 is 13 residues long. The CDR3 DNA sequence: TGTGCCAGCAGTGGCCGTCTTAACTATGGCTACACCTTC. It translates to CASSGRLNYGYTF.

This clonotype was seen ten or more times. The chain carries TRBV5-5 and TRBJ1-1; unclear D gene. The V gene's germline CDR1 is SGHKS and CDR2 YYEKEE (reference sequence). This CDR3 contains 14 residues. The V and J ends lost 2 bases and 0 bases respectively, with 8 bases between them. The CDR3, as DNA: TGTGCCAGCAGCTTTGGGAATATGAACACTGAAGCTTTCTTT. As protein: CASSFGNMNTEAFF.

Ten or more counts support this clonotype. V is TRBV20-1 and J is TRBJ2-1; D is possibly TRBD2 (5 bases). Between the trimmed V and J ends, which lost 6 bases and 5 bases, there was a span of 20 bases. CDR1 is DFQATT, CDR2 SNEGSKA, per germline (reference sequence). The CDR3 has 15 amino acids. For the CDR3, the DNA is TGCAGTGCCATCGGGGTGCCCGGCGCCAACAATGAGCAGTTCTTC. Translating it yields CSAIGVPGANNEQFF.

The V gene is TRBV5-1, the J gene TRBJ2-1; D possibly uses TRBD1 or TRBD2 (6 bases each). Germline CDR1 SGHRS, CDR2 YFSETQ. The ends were cut back, 4 bases at V and 8 bases at J, with 13 bases in the middle. The CDR3 spans 13 residues. The chain's CDR3 is CASSHGGGDEQFF. The CDR3 nucleotides read TGCGCCAGCAGCCATGGGGGCGGGGATGAGCAGTTCTTC.

This clonotype occurred a few times. This chain connects TRBV27 to TRBJ2-2; no definite D call. CDR1 is MNHEY and CDR2 is SMNVEV in the germline V gene (reference sequence). This CDR3 comprises 14 residues. Trimming stripped 5 bases from V and 6 bases from J, with 13 bases between. The CDR3 sequence is CASSPQVPAGELFF. The CDR3 DNA follows: TGTGCCAGCAGTCCCCAGGTCCCAGCCGGGGAGCTGTTTTTT.

J is TRBJ2-1 and V is TRBV9; D call uncertain. Between the trimmed V and J ends, which lost 4 bases and 0 bases, there was a span of 8 bases. The V gene's germline CDR1 is SGDLS and CDR2 YYNGEE. CDR3 length equals 14 residues. The CDR3 sequence is CASSPQNSYNEQFF. The CDR3 nucleotides read TGTGCCAGCAGCCCCCAGAACTCCTACAATGAGCAGTTCTTC.

This chain connects TRBV6-5 to TRBJ2-1; no clear D gene. V shed 7 bases and J shed 7 bases, with 8 bases lying between them. From germline, CDR1 is MNHEY and CDR2 SVGAGI. CDR3 length: 11 amino acids. The CDR3 is CASTSTNEQFF. The CDR3 coding sequence is TGTGCCAGCACCAGCACAAATGAGCAGTTCTTC.

This clonotype was observed a few times. V usage is TRBV2 and J usage is TRBJ2-4, with D perhaps TRBD1 (5 bases). Germline CDR1 and CDR2: SNHLY and FYNNEI. The CDR3 runs to 16 residues. Trimming removed 4 bases from V and 2 bases from J, with 15 bases in between. The CDR3 sequence is CASSGAQMGPKNIQYF. The CDR3 nucleotides are TGTGCCAGCAGTGGGGCCCAGATGGGGCCCAAAAACATTCAGTACTTC.

This clonotype came up a few times. The chain carries TRBV3-1 and TRBJ2-2, with D possibly being TRBD2 (6 bases). Trimming shortened V by 4 bases and J by 0 bases, and 12 bases separated the two germline ends. The CDR3 contains 16 residues. Germline loops: CDR1 LGHDT, CDR2 YNNKEL (reference sequence). CDR3 DNA sequence: TGTGCCAGCAGCCCGTTTTGGGGGGCGAACACCGGGGAGCTGTTTTTT. Translating gives CASSPFWGANTGELFF.

This clonotype showed up many times. V and J are TRBV12-3 or TRBV12-4 and TRBJ1-2; D is unresolved. The CDR3 runs to 12 residues. V lost 2 bases and J 5 bases, leaving 6 bases between the germline ends. CDR3 nucleotides: TGTGCCAGCAGTTTAAACCTATATGGCTACACCTTC. Translation: CASSLNLYGYTF.

This CDR3 is CASTIARGKDTQYF. CDR3 sequence (DNA): TGTGCCAGCACCATCGCGCGGGGGAAAGATACGCAGTATTTT. This chain uses TRBV12-3 or TRBV12-4 with TRBJ2-3; 7 bases match TRBD2. CDR3 size: 14 residues. V lost 7 bases to trimming and J lost 5 bases; unmatched junction nucleotides: 9.

The chain combines TRBV5-1 with TRBJ2-5; 8 bases match TRBD2. The CDR3 covers 15 residues. J lost 4 bases, V lost 1 base, and 6 bases had no gene match. The germline CDR1 and CDR2 sequences are SGHRS and YFSETQ. CDR3 region: CASSLNGGASETQYF. Written as DNA, the CDR3 is TGCGCCAGCAGCTTGAACGGGGGGGCGTCAGAGACCCAGTACTTC.

The chain has TRBV9 and TRBJ2-7; 10 bases are shared with TRBD1. Germline V gene data show CDR1 as SGDLS and CDR2 as YYNGEE. The CDR3 contains 14 residues. J lost 5 bases, V lost 3 bases, and 5 bases had no gene match. The CDR3 bases are TGTGCCAGCAGCGCCGGGACAGGGGCGGACGAGCAGTACTTC. This encodes CASSAGTGADEQYF.

This chain joins TRBV7-9 and TRBJ2-1, with a tentative D call TRBD2 (5 bases). The germline CDR1 and CDR2 sequences are SEHNR and FQNEAQ (reference sequence). Trimming stripped 3 bases from V and 2 bases from J, with 8 bases between. The CDR3 is made up of 14 amino acids. The CDR3 reads CASSFGLTYNEQFF. CDR3 DNA: TGTGCCAGCAGCTTTGGACTCACCTACAATGAGCAGTTCTTC.

The table lists this clonotype with a count of one. Being one base from a much bigger clone, this may be a read error. V and J are TRBV12-3 or TRBV12-4 and TRBJ2-2, with D maybe TRBD1 (6 bases). The CDR3 runs to 15 residues. CDR3 region: CPSSFAQGNTGELFF. The CDR3 coding sequence is TGTCCCAGCAGTTTTGCACAGGGGAACACCGGGGAGCTGTTTTTT.

This clonotype appeared a few times. The chain employs TRBV12-3 or TRBV12-4 and TRBJ1-1; D is unresolved. Trimming removed 7 bases at V and 4 bases at J, with 10 bases between. The CDR3 sequence is 12 residues long. The CDR3 region has the DNA TGTGCCAGCACGTATCTCCCCACTGAAGCTTTCTTT. Its protein is CASTYLPTEAFF.